This entry lists 24 T cell receptor beta chains sequenced from one sample in a study of multiple sclerosis patients with progressive multifocal leukoencephalopathy. Sequencing was performed with immunoSEQ multiplex PCR; in TCRdb, only in-frame clones are kept and a portion is missing. This table holds around 27,000 clones, around 90% found once. Time point noted: roughly 13 months of natalizumab therapy. This specimen was PBMCs, taken from a patient treated with natalizumab. These TCRs come from a human donor with multiple sclerosis.

V and J are TRBV7-3 and TRBJ1-6, with D uncertain. Between the trimmed V and J ends, which lost 6 bases and 0 bases, there was a span of 3 bases. Germline loops: CDR1 SGHTA, CDR2 FQGTGA. The length of the CDR3 is 13 residues. The CDR3 spells CASSSSYNSPLHF. DNA of the CDR3: TGTGCCAGCAGTAGCTCCTATAATTCACCCCTCCACTTT.

The chain is built from TRBV9 and TRBJ2-1; possibly TRBD2 for D (5 bases). Germline values: CDR1 SGDLS, CDR2 YYNGEE. The CDR3 consists of 15 residues. Trimming shortened V by 3 bases and J by 4 bases, and 14 bases separated the two germline ends. CDR3 nucleotides: TGTGCCAGCAGCGGGCTTGGTGAGGGTTACAATGAGCAGTTCTTC. It codes for CASSGLGEGYNEQFF.

The rearrangement uses TRBV7-8 and TRBJ1-1; 9 bases align to TRBD1. Trimming at V came to 4 bases and at J to 6 bases, leaving 18 bases not matched to a gene. This CDR3 is 18 amino acids long. Germline-derived CDR1 and CDR2 are SGHVS and FQNEAQ. The CDR3 sequence: CASSSNFGLGQGKAEAFF. The CDR3 DNA reads TGTGCCAGCAGCTCCAATTTCGGTCTCGGACAGGGGAAGGCTGAAGCTTTCTTT. The whole variable domain, filled in from reference TRBV7-8 and TRBJ1-1, reads GAGVSQSPRYKVAKRGQDVALRCDPISGHVSLFWYQQALGQGPEFLTYFQNEAQLDKSGLPSDRFFAERPEGSVSTLKIQRTQQEDSAVYLCASSSNFGLGQGKAEAFFGQGTRLTVV.

This clone was seen once. V and J are TRBV7-3 and TRBJ2-3; D is perhaps TRBD1 or TRBD2 (5 bases each). Germline assignment: CDR1 SGHTA and CDR2 FQGTGA. CDR3 length equals 16 residues. Trimming shortened V by 2 bases and J by 2 bases, and 14 bases separated the two germline ends. CDR3 nucleotide sequence: TGTGCCAGCAGCTTAGTCGGGACCCCCCTCACAGATACGCAGTATTTT. Translated, it gives CASSLVGTPLTDTQYF.

The CDR3 is CASSYVQGDSYNSPLHF. The CDR3 nucleotides read TGTGCCAGCAGCTACGTACAGGGGGATTCCTATAATTCACCCCTCCACTTT. The rearrangement joins TRBV11-2 to TRBJ1-6; 8 nucleotides agree with TRBD1. V lost 4 bases, J lost 1 base, and 6 bases stayed unmatched. The CDR3 has 17 residues. Germline CDR1 is SGHAT and CDR2 is FQNNGV.

This sequence joins TRBV6-6 and TRBJ1-6; TRBD1 matches 10 bases. The CDR3 runs 15 residues. CDR1 MNHNY and CDR2 SVGAGI come from the germline V gene (reference sequence). The V and J ends lost 9 bases and 10 bases, in that order; junction bases with no gene match: 12. The CDR3 DNA reads as TGTGCCAGTAATTGGGAGGGGACAGGGGTCTCACCCCTCCACTTT. Its translation is CASNWEGTGVSPLHF.

This chain uses TRBV5-4 with TRBJ2-3; D might be TRBD2 (7 bases). The V gene's germline CDR1 is SGHNT and CDR2 YYREEE (reference sequence). Trimming pared 0 bases from V and 2 bases from J, leaving 10 bases between. This CDR3 contains 15 residues. This CDR3 reads CASSLAGGLTDTQYF. The CDR3 DNA is TGTGCCAGCAGCTTGGCGGGGGGCCTCACAGATACGCAGTATTTT. The full variable domain, its missing parts supplied by reference TRBV5-4 and TRBJ2-3, is ETGVTQSPTHLIKTRGQQVTLRCSSQSGHNTVSWYQQALGQGPQFIFQYYREEENGRGNFPPRFSGLQFPNYSSELNVNALELDDSALYLCASSLAGGLTDTQYFGPGTRLTVL.

This rearrangement joins TRBV5-6 to TRBJ1-5; D is unclear. The length of the CDR3 is 14 residues. Per germline, CDR1 SGHDT and CDR2 YYEEEE. V dropped 7 bases and J dropped 6 bases, with 17 bases sitting between them. Here the CDR3 DNA reads TGTGCCAGCGGCCGGCAGGATCATAGTCAGCCCCAGCATTTT. As protein: CASGRQDHSQPQHF. Filled out from reference TRBV5-6 and TRBJ1-5, the complete variable domain reads DAGVTQSPTHLIKTRGQQVTLRCSPKSGHDTVSWYQQALGQGPQFIFQYYEEEERQRGNFPDRFSGHQFPNYSSELNVNALLLGDSALYLCASGRQDHSQPQHFGDGTRLSIL.

Note on this clone: The sample carries other DNA sequences with the same CDR3. The gene calls are TRBV9 and TRBJ2-5; 7 bases are a match to TRBD2. Losses at the gene ends were 0 bases for V and 5 bases for J; bases not matched to a gene: 7. This CDR3 has 15 residues. Germline V gene lookup returns CDR1 SGDLS and CDR2 YYNGEE. DNA of the CDR3: TGTGCCAGCAGCGTAGATTCAGGGCGGGGGGAGACCCAGTACTTC. This translates into CASSVDSGRGETQYF. Using reference TRBV9 and TRBJ2-5 for the parts outside the CDR3, the full variable domain is DSGVTQTPKHLITATGQRVTLRCSPRSGDLSVYWYQQSLDQGLQFLIQYYNGEERAKGNILERFSAQQFPDLHSELNLSSLELGDSALYFCASSVDSGRGETQYFGPGTRLLVL.

The chain employs TRBV27 and TRBJ2-4; 7 bases match TRBD1. Per germline, CDR1 MNHEY and CDR2 SMNVEV (reference sequence). With V trimmed by 5 bases and J by 6 bases, 13 bases remained unmatched. The CDR3 is 16 residues long. CDR3 nucleotides: TGTGCCAGCAGTCTAACGCCGACAGGGCGAAGAAACATTCAGTACTTC. Its protein is CASSLTPTGRRNIQYF.

The chain joins TRBV6-1 to TRBJ2-5, with D maybe TRBD1 (5 bases). The CDR3 extends over 14 amino acids. The germline V gene has CDR1 MNHNS and CDR2 SASEGT. V lost 0 bases and J 5 bases, leaving 10 bases between the germline ends. The CDR3: CASSEAPGIETQYF. The DNA of the CDR3 is TGTGCCAGCAGTGAAGCACCAGGGATTGAGACCCAGTACTTC.

This clone was found once. At one boundary the junction diverges from the germline segment, which might be a read error. CDR3 amino acids: CASSVSGGLGYTF. CDR3 nucleotide sequence: TGTGCCAGCAGTGTATCAGGGGGCCTTGGCTACACCTTC. This chain joins TRBV27 and TRBJ1-2; 8 bases align to TRBD1. The germline gives CDR1 MNHEY, CDR2 SMNVEV (reference sequence). This CDR3 spans 13 amino acids.

This clone has more than one count but fewer than ten. The chain has TRBV27 and TRBJ1-2; D gene ambiguous. Per the germline V gene, CDR1 is MNHEY and CDR2 is SMNVEV (reference sequence). The CDR3 runs 12 residues. V gave up 7 bases and J gave up 4 bases, with 10 bases separating them. CDR3 coding DNA: TGTGCCAGCAAGGGTGAATCCTATGGCTACACCTTC. Protein: CASKGESYGYTF.

This sequence joins TRBV7-8 and TRBJ2-7; perhaps TRBD2 as D (5 bases). This CDR3 contains 14 residues. V lost 0 bases and J 4 bases, leaving 10 bases between the germline ends. The germline CDR1 and CDR2 sequences are SGHVS and FQNEAQ. The CDR3 nucleotides are TGTGCCAGCAGCTTAGCGGGAGCCAGATACGAGCAGTACTTC. Amino acid sequence: CASSLAGARYEQYF. The complete variable domain, with remaining parts taken from reference TRBV7-8 and TRBJ2-7, reads GAGVSQSPRYKVAKRGQDVALRCDPISGHVSLFWYQQALGQGPEFLTYFQNEAQLDKSGLPSDRFFAERPEGSVSTLKIQRTQQEDSAVYLCASSLAGARYEQYFGPGTRLTVT.

The gene calls are TRBV5-6 and TRBJ1-2; a weak D match, TRBD1 (5 bases). V was shortened by 5 bases and J by 6 bases, with 17 bases between the two germline ends. The CDR3 sequence is 14 residues long. The germline CDR1 and CDR2 sequences are SGHDT and YYEEEE. CDR3 DNA sequence: TGTGCCAGCAGTTTGTCCGGGACGGAGGATGGCTACACCTTC. As protein: CASSLSGTEDGYTF.

The chain has TRBV19 and TRBJ1-5, with TRBD1 as a possible D gene (6 bases). The V end lost 5 bases, the J end lost 3 bases, and 14 bases lay between the germline ends. Germline values: CDR1 LNHDA, CDR2 SQIVND (reference sequence). The CDR3 length is 15 residues. DNA for the CDR3: TGTGCCAGTAGTTTAAAGTGGGACAACAATCAGCCCCAGCATTTT. Its translation: CASSLKWDNNQPQHF.

The chain links TRBV30 to TRBJ2-2, with D possibly being TRBD2 (5 bases). V was trimmed by 0 bases and J by 7 bases, leaving 9 bases between them. CDR1 and CDR2 (germline): GTSNPN, SVGIG (reference sequence). The CDR3 contains 13 residues. The DNA of the CDR3 is TGTGCCTGGAGTGTAAGACTACTCGGGGAGCTGTTTTTT. This translates into CAWSVRLLGELFF. The full variable domain, with the rest looked up from reference TRBV30 and TRBJ2-2, is SQTIHQWPATLVQPVGSPLSLECTVEGTSNPNLYWYRQAAGRGLQLLFYSVGIGQISSEVPQNLSASRPQDRQFILSSKKLLLSDSGFYLCAWSVRLLGELFFGEGSRLTVL.

This clone was counted once. The chain carries TRBV2 and TRBJ2-5; D unclear. The CDR3 loop spans 14 amino acids. Trimming pared 6 bases from V and 2 bases from J, leaving 13 bases between. The germline V gene encodes CDR1 SNHLY and CDR2 FYNNEI. CDR3 nucleotides: TGTGCCAGCAGGACGGACGAGTTTCAAGAGACCCAGTACTTC. It encodes CASRTDEFQETQYF.

This rearrangement joins TRBV2 to TRBJ2-6; D is possibly TRBD1 or TRBD2 (6 bases each). Looked up from germline, CDR1 is SNHLY and CDR2 is FYNNEI. The V and J ends lost 11 bases and 1 base respectively, with 18 bases between them. The CDR3 totals 16 residues. CDR3 bases: TGTGCCGTAGGTCCAGGGGACTTATCTGGGGCCAACGTCCTGACTTTC. Translated, it gives CAVGPGDLSGANVLTF.

The chain has TRBV28 and TRBJ2-5; 8 bases are a match to TRBD2. Germline CDR1 is MDHEN and CDR2 is SYDVKM. After removal of 7 bases from V and 3 bases from J, the junction contained 13 bases not matched to a gene. This CDR3 has 16 residues. This CDR3 is CASTNDGGGRKETQYF. CDR3 sequence (DNA): TGTGCCAGCACCAACGATGGCGGGGGGAGGAAAGAGACCCAGTACTTC.

The chain has TRBV6-6 and TRBJ2-1, with TRBD1 matching over 8 bases. CDR1 is MNHNY, CDR2 SVGAGI, per germline (reference sequence). The J segment lost 6 bases and the V segment lost 1 base, leaving 5 bases of the junction unmatched. The CDR3 contains 15 residues. The CDR3 spells CASSYYWDRPNEQFF. CDR3 nucleotides: TGTGCCAGCAGTTACTATTGGGACAGGCCCAATGAGCAGTTCTTC.

This clone came up a few times. The sample has other DNA sequences that encode this CDR3 too. Here the CDR3 DNA reads TGCGCCAGCAGTCCGGGACAGGGATGGGAGACCCAGTACTTC. Translated: CASSPGQGWETQYF. The V and J genes are TRBV10-1 and TRBJ2-5, with TRBD1 matching over 9 bases. Germline loops: CDR1 WNHNN, CDR2 SYGVQD (reference sequence). V trimming: 5 bases; J trimming: 5 bases; junction bases outside the gene matches: 6. The CDR3 runs to 14 residues.

This rearrangement joins TRBV19 to TRBJ1-2; the D is unclear. Germline CDR1 reads LNHDA; CDR2 reads SQIVND (reference sequence). V lost 4 bases, J lost 5 bases, and 14 bases lay in between. This CDR3 is built from 14 residues. This chain's CDR3 is CASSKEKQIYGYTF. The CDR3 nucleotides read TGTGCCAGTAGTAAAGAGAAACAAATTTATGGCTACACCTTC.

The gene calls are TRBV4-1 and TRBJ1-3; D is uncertain. The CDR3 has 15 residues. V lost 1 base to trimming and J lost 0 bases, with 7 bases between them. Germline V lookup: CDR1 MGHRA, CDR2 YSYEKL. The CDR3 nucleotides read TGCGCCAGCAGCCAAGTCCGTATCTCTGGAAACACCATATATTTT. Encoded protein: CASSQVRISGNTIYF.